The T cell receptor beta chain under discussion was sequenced for a study of blood T cells in healthy people across ages (dated by TCRdb to between 2014 and 2017). In the study overall: In model experiments, roughly one uniquely barcoded TCR beta cDNA molecule per two T cells was captured by template switching. The study measured age-related changes in TCR beta repertoire diversity using deep sequencing normalized with unique cDNA molecular identifiers. Donors were grouped into four age groups: young (average roughly 15 years), middle-aged (under 40), aged (around 62) and long-lived (just over 80). Donors of different ages were randomly distributed across sequencing lanes to avoid experimental bias. The study analyzed two additional independent replicas of 1 million unique cDNA reads from the same blood draw for two donors, one aged 18 to 30 and one aged 80 or older.

Summary of the overall study and its limitations: Conclusive comparison of naive and antigen-experienced compartments was prevented by the profiling of bulk unsorted PBMCs. Compared with the aged group, more naive CD4+ T cells, fewer expanded clones and increased TCR diversity were shown by the long-lived group, suggesting age selection. Donor CMV infection status was unknown, potentially confounding age-related changes in expanded clonotypes. There was a strong correlation between observed TCR beta diversity and the percentage of naive T cells measured by flow cytometry. As age increased, observed TCR beta diversity per million T cells dropped in a roughly linear way, and a significant reduction was already evident by age about 40. Estimates of total diversity based on one million sequenced T cells were regarded as lower bounds and as underestimates.

This clonotype was seen just once. Its antigen is still unknown. There are no base qualities to consult, and no much larger clone falls within one base. The library came from 5' RACE. Data came from an Illumina HiSeq 2500. The second PCR ran for about 7 to 11 cycles and used a J-beta primer mix along with a sample-barcoded 5' primer. A template-switch 5' adaptor carrying 12 random nucleotides introduced a unique molecular identifier onto each TCR beta cDNA molecule. Each sample yielded at least 2.5 million CDR3-containing paired-end reads. First-strand cDNA synthesis was performed from all RNA using the Mint cDNA synthesis kit, with priming by a TRBC-specific oligonucleotide. After uracil-DNA glycosylase treatment, a first 18-cycle PCR used universal primers M1SS and BC2_uni_R on all cDNA. Under the source paper's analysis protocol: Normalization of each sample was performed by random selection of 1 million high-quality reads, each carrying a distinct molecular identifier. Instead of being binned into consensus sequences, reads that shared molecular identifiers were thrown out. MiTCR, run with a Q25 quality threshold and the strictest error-elimination algorithm, handled CDR3 identification, clonotype clustering and error correction. A nonparametric unseen species model using Euler transformation provided a lower-bound estimate of total TCR beta diversity. The public sequencing data were trimmed at Q25 with fastp and processed into clonotypes with MiXCR by TCRdb, which kept only in-frame beta chains. Rows with a matching CDR3 protein are joined into one entry that keeps the most common DNA and genes. TCRdb, not the authors, supplied the V and J calls. The sample includes hundreds of thousands of distinct CDR3 sequences, with roughly 60% observed a single time. The ten largest clones capture about 20% of the sample.

The roughly 39 donors, aged about 6 to 100 years, were systemically healthy Caucasian individuals from Russia. Each donor gave roughly 9 milliliters of peripheral blood, drawn into EDTA-treated Vacutainer tubes. PBMCs were isolated by Ficoll-Paque density-gradient centrifugation, with at least 6 million obtained per sample. Trizol reagent was used to extract total RNA from the PBMCs, yielding at least 5 micrograms per sample. For every donor, an aliquot of PBMCs went through flow cytometry to measure the percentages of naive CD45RAhigh/CD27high T cells. From its cysteine to its phenylalanine, the CDR3 spans 14 amino acids. This entry keeps only the CDR3 DNA: 42 bases, framed from base 1. V loses 2 bases at its end and J loses 3 bases; junction bases beyond the gene matches: 3. CDR1 and CDR2 are read off the germline V gene as SGHDT and YYEEEE.

The chain is assembled from TRBV5-6 and TRBJ2-7; 9 central bases correspond to TRBD1. The receptor was derived from a man younger than 45 in good health. Sequencing was performed on blood. This receptor carries the CDR3 CASSFWGQGYEQYF. The DNA sequence is TGTGCCAGCAGCTTTTGGGGACAGGGCTACGAGCAGTACTTC. Reference TRBV5-6 and TRBJ2-7 proteins supply the regions before and after the CDR3; the full variable domain is: DAGVTQSPTHLIKTRGQQVTLRCSPKSGHDTVSWYQQALGQGPQFIFQYYEEEERQRGNFPDRFSGHQFPNYSSELNVNALLLGDSALYLCASSFWGQGYEQYFGPGTRLTVT.